This TCR beta chain was sequenced for a study of prognosis after radiotherapy for stage I lung cancer. Study details: Development of distant metastases after radiotherapy was seen in four patients at a median of roughly 7 months, with no significant progression in some 15. General study findings and limits: Stereotactic body radiation therapy was followed by fewer unique TCR clones, median roughly 10,000 versus 7,000.

Genomic DNA was the source, and TCR beta CDR3 was amplified from it by two-round multiplex PCR. Amplification during the initial PCR round employed primers specific to each TRBV and TRBJ gene. Via MiXCR, TCRdb re-called the multiplex PCR reads, giving one row per CDR3 protein. The sample consists of 15,000 to 20,000 distinct CDR3 sequences, over 45% of them appearing once. Germline V lookup: CDR1 MRHNA, CDR2 SNTAGT. This CDR3 is 17 amino acids long. V was shortened by 4 bases and J by 2 bases, with 18 bases between the two germline ends. Turning to this clonotype: Its antigen is unknown. A read error likely explains this, since a far larger clone differs by one base.

This TCR was sampled from a donor aged 50 or older with non-small cell lung cancer. The chain employs TRBV6-4 and TRBJ2-1, with D tentatively TRBD1 or TRBD2 (6 bases each). The source material was PBMCs, sampled before or after stereotactic body radiation therapy (not recorded which). The CDR3 loop is CASSASAGHQAYNEQFF. CDR3 in DNA: TGTGCCAGCAGTGCGAGCGCGGGACATCAAGCCTACAATGAGCAGTTCTTC.